The 13 T cell receptor beta chains listed next were all sequenced from one sample in a study of shared T cell receptors in the human thymus. Here immunoSEQ multiplex PCR was the method, and the copy in TCRdb shows in-frame clones only, minus some. The sample has about 380,000 clones, more than 85% seen once. Source material: thymocytes. The receptors come from a human donor.

V gene TRBV11-2 combines with J gene TRBJ2-2; D is perhaps TRBD1 (5 bases). The germline gives CDR1 SGHAT, CDR2 FQNNGV. The CDR3 length is 14 residues. The V and J ends lost 6 bases and 3 bases respectively, with 11 bases between them. The CDR3 sequence: CASRPRGYTGELFF. The CDR3, as DNA: TGTGCCAGCAGGCCAAGGGGTTACACCGGGGAGCTGTTTTTT.

The CDR3 nucleotides read TGTGCCAGCAGCTTAAAAGGAGAGGGGACCTACGAGCAGTACTTC. Translating gives CASSLKGEGTYEQYF. The chain has TRBV7-9 and TRBJ2-7; D possibly matches TRBD1 or TRBD2 (5 bases each). The CDR3 extends over 15 amino acids. Per germline, CDR1 SEHNR and CDR2 FQNEAQ (reference sequence). V was trimmed by 2 bases and J by 2 bases, leaving 13 bases between them.

The rearrangement uses TRBV10-3 and TRBJ1-2; D remains ambiguous. CDR3 size: 13 residues. Per the germline V gene, CDR1 is ENHRY and CDR2 is SYGVKD. V was shortened by 4 bases and J by 4 bases, with 10 bases between the two germline ends. The CDR3 sequence is CAISVGDSYGYTF. The CDR3 DNA sequence: TGTGCCATCAGTGTAGGCGATAGCTATGGCTACACCTTC.

The chain employs TRBV10-2 and TRBJ1-5, with no clear D. V lost 4 bases to trimming and J lost 1 base, with 8 bases between them. The CDR3 loop spans 14 amino acids. In germline, CDR1 is WSHSY, CDR2 SAAADI. This chain's CDR3 is CASSGRRSNQPQHF. The CDR3 bases are TGCGCCAGCAGTGGGCGGAGGAGCAATCAGCCCCAGCATTTT.

CDR3 loop: CASSQSYGSSYEQYF. The CDR3, as DNA: TGCGCCAGCAGCCAATCATACGGGAGCTCGTACGAGCAGTACTTC. The chain is built from TRBV4-3 and TRBJ2-7, with D possibly TRBD2 on 6 matching bases. This CDR3 spans 15 amino acids. Trimming cost V 2 bases and J 4 bases, with 15 bases left between them. Germline V gives CDR1 LGHNA, CDR2 YSLEER.

The rearrangement uses TRBV5-6 and TRBJ2-1; 10 nucleotides align to TRBD2. There are 15 residues in the CDR3. J lost 4 bases, V lost 4 bases, and 5 bases had no gene match. Germline CDR1 is SGHDT and CDR2 is YYEEEE. CDR3 in DNA: TGTGCCAGCAGCAAGCGGGAGGGCCGGTACAATGAGCAGTTCTTC. Its translation: CASSKREGRYNEQFF.

The chain couples TRBV6-5 to TRBJ2-6; no firm D call. CDR3 length: 15 amino acids. CDR1 is MNHEY, CDR2 SVGAGI, per germline. Trimming took off 2 bases at V and 0 bases at J, with 5 bases between the two ends. CDR3 amino acids: CASSYGSSGANVLTF. The CDR3, as DNA: TGTGCCAGCAGTTACGGGTCCTCTGGGGCCAACGTCCTGACTTTC.

The rearrangement joins TRBV14 to TRBJ2-6, with D unresolved. The ends were cut back, 0 bases at V and 2 bases at J, with 8 bases in the middle. Germline V gene data show CDR1 as SGHDN and CDR2 as FVKESK. This CDR3 contains 16 residues. The CDR3 is CASSQDSGTGANVLTF. CDR3 bases: TGTGCCAGCAGCCAAGATTCGGGCACTGGGGCCAACGTCCTGACTTTC.

The chain employs TRBV28 and TRBJ1-1; TRBD1 matches 9 bases. Germline CDR1 MDHEN, CDR2 SYDVKM. The CDR3 covers 17 residues. V lost 6 bases, J lost 10 bases, and 21 bases stayed unmatched. The CDR3 is CASSSRGAGTGLRGAFF. For the CDR3, the DNA is TGTGCCAGCAGCTCAAGGGGTGCCGGGACAGGGTTGCGAGGAGCTTTCTTT.

The chain is built from TRBV27 and TRBJ2-1, with 12 bases lining up with TRBD2. V gave up 4 bases and J gave up 4 bases; unmatched junction bases: 2. The CDR3 is 15 residues long. Germline CDR1 and CDR2: MNHEY and SMNVEV (reference sequence). The CDR3 protein is CASSWTSGKYNEQFF. As DNA, the CDR3 is TGTGCCAGCAGTTGGACTAGCGGGAAGTACAATGAGCAGTTCTTC.

The V and J genes are TRBV28 and TRBJ2-1, with TRBD1 identical over 8 bases. V was clipped by 6 bases and J by 5 bases; unmatched bases: 21. Germline-derived CDR1 and CDR2 are MDHEN and SYDVKM. This CDR3 spans 19 amino acids. The CDR3 DNA follows: TGTGCCAGCAGGCTAAGGGGACAGGTTCTCGGGAAGGCTAACAATGAGCAGTTCTTC. Translation: CASRLRGQVLGKANNEQFF.

V usage is TRBV29-1 and J usage is TRBJ2-2, with TRBD2 matching 9 bases. V shed 3 bases, J shed 0 bases, and the junction held 5 bases outside the gene matches. CDR3 length: 16 amino acids. CDR1 is SQVTM and CDR2 is ANQGSEA in the germline V gene. CDR3 residues: CSVDSREGTNTGELFF. The DNA for the CDR3 is TGCAGCGTTGACTCGCGGGAGGGTACGAACACCGGGGAGCTGTTTTTT.

V and J are TRBV15 and TRBJ2-1; 9 nucleotides line up with TRBD2. The germline gives CDR1 LNHNV, CDR2 YYDKDF (reference sequence). This CDR3 spans 15 amino acids. Trimming removed 3 bases from V and 8 bases from J; junction bases left unmatched: 8. Here the CDR3 DNA reads TGTGCCACCAGCAGGGCGATTAGCGGGAGCTATGAGCAGTTCTTC. Encoded protein: CATSRAISGSYEQFF. Combining the CDR3 with reference TRBV15 and TRBJ2-1 gives the whole variable domain DAMVIQNPRYQVTQFGKPVTLSCSQTLNHNVMYWYQQKSSQAPKLLFHYYDKDFNNEADTPDNFQSRRPNTSFCFLDIRSPGLGDTAMYLCATSRAISGSYEQFFGPGTRLTVL.